The sequence of this T cell receptor beta chain was determined in a study of T cell repertoires in cytomegalovirus infection. Overall study context: CMV infection and matching HLA type were both indicated by public TCR beta signatures. Study results and limitations: Identification of carriers of CMV plus the relevant HLA was performed using cumulative public TCR beta family frequency.

This CDR3 is 11 amino acids long. Per the germline V gene, CDR1 is MDHEN and CDR2 is SYDVKM. Trimming shortened V by 4 bases and J by 6 bases, and 6 bases separated the two germline ends. TCRdb reanalysed the reads using MiXCR and keeps one entry per CDR3 protein. The data show about 740,000 distinct CDR3 sequences, about a third seen once. This clonotype was detected a few times. The antigen is unknown. This may be a read error: a much more frequent sequence differs by one nucleotide. The sequencing input was PBMCs. The sequence was obtained from a human donor in good health (CMV status not recorded). Some clones in this sample may be carry-over from other donors' samples. This chain uses TRBV28 with TRBJ1-1; D unclear. DNA for the CDR3: TGTGCCAGCAGTTCCTACCCTGAAGCTTTCTTT. Amino acids: CASSSYPEAFF.